This T cell receptor beta chain was retrieved from a study of OX40 agonist ivuxolimab in advanced cancers. Across the whole study: It was permissible to have had prior anti-PD-1, anti-PD-L1 or anti-CTLA-4 therapy, and around 40% had some.

TCRdb keeps only in-frame clones here, not all; method: immunoSEQ multiplex PCR. Of about 85,000 clones listed, around 87% are singletons. Study results and caveats: Relative to CD4+ cells, CD8+ T cells on average had more expanded clones.

On this clone: Antigen unknown.

Blood samples were obtained at baseline, cycle 4 day 1, and cycle 7 day 1. Trimming pared 0 bases from V and 3 bases from J, leaving 8 bases between. Germline CDR1 GTSNPN, CDR2 SVGIG (reference sequence). The CDR3 has 14 residues. The J gene is TRBJ1-4, the V gene TRBV30; D gene uncertain. The TCR originated in an adult with an advanced solid tumor such as melanoma, head and neck, liver or kidney cancer. Sequenced here: CD4+ or CD8+ T cells sorted from blood, sampled in a trial of the OX40 agonist ivuxolimab. CDR3 sequence (DNA): TGTGCCTGGAGTGTGTGGGGATCTAATGAAAAACTGTTTTTT. Its protein is CAWSVWGSNEKLFF.